The TCR beta chain described here comes from a study of read filtering for tumor transcriptome and immune sequencing. Study summary: Patients were approximately 18 male and approximately 14 female, mean age around 70 years, range roughly 47 to 85. Study-level findings and limits: The sorted CD138-negative fraction was a mixed bone marrow immune population, not purified T cells.

Molecular barcoded adaptors covering alpha/delta and beta/gamma chains were used on roughly 400 ng RNA. TCRdb re-derived calls from the reads in MiXCR, one entry per CDR3 protein. Among 15,000 to 20,000 distinct CDR3 sequences listed, more than 20% were seen once. V dropped 4 bases and J dropped 1; count of bases not matched to a gene: 2. The CDR3 extends over 15 amino acids. Germline values: CDR1 MNHEY, CDR2 SVGAGI. This clonotype has just a few counts. The antigen is not known. Sequencing was performed on a population of CD138-negative cells sorted from bone marrow. This clonotype was sampled from a donor at least 40 years old with multiple myeloma. The V call is TRBV6-5, the J call TRBJ2-2, with TRBD1 identical over 8 bases. The CDR3 loop reads CASSSGTGNTGELFF. The CDR3 bases are TGTGCCAGCAGTTCCGGGACAGGGAACACCGGGGAGCTGTTTTTT.